These 29 T cell receptor beta chains were all obtained from the same sample, sequenced in a study of blood T cell repertoires in COVID-19. Using immunoSEQ multiplex PCR, the repertoire was profiled, and TCRdb retains in-frame clones only, with some absent. This sample has 180,000 or so clones; over 75% occur once, and the top ten carry more than 9.5%. The material sequenced was PBMCs or T cells enriched from blood (not recorded which). The receptors originated from a man in his fifties who had recovered from COVID-19.

This clone was observed a few times. The chain recombines TRBV24-1 with TRBJ1-2, with D possibly TRBD1 on 6 matching bases. Germline V gene lookup returns CDR1 KGHDR and CDR2 SFDVKD. Between the trimmed V and J ends, which lost 6 bases and 7 bases, there was a span of 20 bases. This CDR3 has 15 residues. The CDR3 bases are TGTGCCACCAGTACGTCAGACAGGATGAGGGGTGGCTACACCTTC. The encoded protein is CATSTSDRMRGGYTF.

The chain recombines TRBV3-1 (or the pseudogene TRBV3-2) with TRBJ2-1; 14 nucleotides align to TRBD2. CDR3 size: 15 residues. Germline V gene data show CDR1 as LGHDT and CDR2 as YNNKEL (reference sequence). V lost 3 bases, J lost 10 bases, and 5 bases stayed unmatched. The CDR3 region has the DNA TGTGCCAGCAGCCACCGACTAGCGGGAGGGCGCGAGCAGTTCTTC. Protein sequence: CASSHRLAGGREQFF.

This chain connects TRBV28 to TRBJ2-5, with 7 bases lining up with TRBD1. Trimming removed 4 bases from V and 5 bases from J; junction bases left unmatched: 7. From germline, CDR1 is MDHEN and CDR2 SYDVKM. The CDR3 consists of 14 residues. CDR3 residues: CASSSTGVRETQYF. The CDR3 bases are TGTGCCAGCAGTTCCACAGGGGTTCGGGAGACCCAGTACTTC. Variable domain in full (rest from reference TRBV28 and TRBJ2-5): DVKVTQSSRYLVKRTGEKVFLECVQDMDHENMFWYRQDPGLGLRLIYFSYDVKMKEKGDIPEGYSVSREKKERFSLILESASTNQTSMYLCASSSTGVRETQYFGPGTRLLVL.

The chain links TRBV6-2 or TRBV6-3 to TRBJ1-1; 9 bases agree with TRBD1. V trimming: 5 bases; J trimming: 4 bases; junction bases outside the gene matches: 8. Germline CDR1 MNHEY, CDR2 SVGEGT. The CDR3 length is 15 residues. The CDR3 DNA sequence: TGTGCCAGCAGTAACCTACAGGGGGCCCGCACTGAAGCTTTCTTT. It is translated as CASSNLQGARTEAFF.

The genes are TRBV6-5 and TRBJ1-6; D possibly corresponds to TRBD1 (5 bases). V was trimmed by 8 bases and J by 3 bases, leaving 14 bases between them. CDR1 is MNHEY and CDR2 is SVGAGI in the germline V gene. The CDR3 extends over 15 amino acids. The CDR3 protein is CASLGGANYNSPLHF. The CDR3 DNA is TGTGCCAGCCTGGGAGGGGCGAACTATAATTCACCCCTCCACTTT.

The chain has TRBV6-4 and TRBJ1-1, with unresolved D. Germline V lookup: CDR1 MRHNA, CDR2 SNTAGT. V was pared by 2 bases and J by 5 bases, with 12 bases between. CDR3 length equals 14 residues. In DNA, the CDR3 is TGTGCCAGCAGTGACACCAGTAGAGGGACTGAAGCTTTCTTT. Its protein is CASSDTSRGTEAFF.

A single count supports this clone. This chain connects TRBV7-3 to TRBJ2-1, with 12 bases aligning to TRBD2. With V trimmed by 5 bases and J by 8 bases, 10 bases remained unmatched. This CDR3 comprises 16 residues. CDR1 and CDR2 from the germline V gene are SGHTA and FQGTGA. CDR3 region: CASSPRTSGDKDEQFF. The DNA of the CDR3 is TGTGCCAGCAGCCCCCGGACTAGCGGGGATAAGGATGAGCAGTTCTTC.

As concerns this clone: Other DNA sequences in this specimen translate into the identical CDR3. The V and J genes are TRBV21-1 and TRBJ1-2; no DNA check was done on the table's D call, TRBD1. TRBV21-1 is reported as a pseudogene. The CDR3 runs to 16 residues. The CDR3 here is CASSKARTGSGYGYTF. CDR3 in DNA: TGTGCCAGCAGCAAAGCGAGAACAGGGTCGGGCTATGGCTACACCTTC.

The CDR3 is CASSPTGTVNEKLFF. CDR3 coding DNA: TGCGCCAGCAGTCCTACCGGGACAGTTAATGAAAAACTGTTTTTT. The gene calls are TRBV5-1 and TRBJ1-4, with 7 nucleotides matching TRBD1. Germline loops: CDR1 SGHRS, CDR2 YFSETQ. The CDR3 has 15 amino acids. V shed 5 bases, J shed 4 bases, and the junction held 8 bases outside the gene matches.

The chain joins TRBV5-4 to TRBJ2-1; 13 positions match TRBD2. CDR1 is SGHNT, CDR2 YYREEE, per germline (reference sequence). The V segment lost 3 bases and the J segment 5 bases; nucleotides outside the gene matches: 8. The CDR3 runs to 17 residues. CDR3 sequence: CASSSRTSGSFHNEQFF. In DNA, the CDR3 is TGTGCCAGCAGCTCCCGGACTAGCGGGAGTTTCCACAATGAGCAGTTCTTC.

A single count supports this clone. This chain connects TRBV6-6 to TRBJ1-2; 7 nucleotides align to TRBD1. V trimming: 6 bases; J trimming: 4 bases; junction bases outside the gene matches: 5. CDR1 is MNHNY, CDR2 SVGAGI, per germline (reference sequence). The CDR3 is made up of 13 amino acids. The CDR3 sequence is CASSIGTAYGYTF. DNA of the CDR3: TGTGCCAGCAGCATCGGGACAGCCTATGGCTACACCTTC.

The V and J genes are TRBV12-3 or TRBV12-4 and TRBJ2-5, with D possibly TRBD1 on 5 matching bases. The length of the CDR3 is 12 residues. Trimming took 7 bases from V and 2 from J, leaving 8 bases between them. CDR3 residues: CASKTGQETQYF. The DNA of the CDR3 is TGTGCCAGCAAAACAGGACAAGAGACCCAGTACTTC.

This clone was observed a few times. The gene calls are TRBV6-5 and TRBJ1-1; unclear D gene. V dropped 0 bases and J dropped 1 base, with 12 bases sitting between them. The CDR3 has 16 residues. The germline V gene has CDR1 MNHEY and CDR2 SVGAGI. DNA for the CDR3: TGTGCCAGCAGTTACTCGAAAGGACTTTGGAACACTGAAGCTTTCTTT. Translated: CASSYSKGLWNTEAFF.

The chain has TRBV5-1 and TRBJ2-5; D is perhaps TRBD2 (6 bases). V was shortened by 4 bases and J by 5 bases, with 6 bases between the two germline ends. The CDR3 length is 11 residues. Germline CDR1 reads SGHRS; CDR2 reads YFSETQ. The DNA of the CDR3 is TGCGCCAGCAGCCGGGAGGAGACCCAGTACTTC. Amino acids: CASSREETQYF.

This clone occurred a few times. The chain joins TRBV6-5 to TRBJ1-1, with D unclear. The V gene's germline CDR1 is MNHEY and CDR2 SVGAGI. V was pared by 2 bases and J by 2 bases, with 6 bases between. CDR3 length: 13 residues. The CDR3 region is CASSYEGNTEAFF. For the CDR3, the DNA is TGTGCCAGCAGTTACGAGGGAAACACTGAAGCTTTCTTT.

The V gene is TRBV18, the J gene TRBJ2-7; TRBD1 might be the D (6 bases). The germline V gene has CDR1 KGHSH and CDR2 LQKENI. The CDR3 covers 14 residues. The V gene lost 6 bases and the J gene lost 1 base, with 13 bases spanning the gap. The CDR3 bases are TGTGCCAGCTCTCCCCGGCAGGGGTCCTACGAGCAGTACTTC. Translating it yields CASSPRQGSYEQYF.

This chain connects TRBV27 to TRBJ2-3, with D possibly being TRBD1 (5 bases). Germline values: CDR1 MNHEY, CDR2 SMNVEV (reference sequence). V lost 8 bases, J lost 6 bases, and 18 bases lay in between. CDR3 length: 14 amino acids. The CDR3 here is CASSWGRAPDTQYF. In nucleotides, the CDR3 is TGTGCCAGCTCCTGGGGCCGTGCCCCCGATACGCAGTATTTT.

This clone was counted a few times. The rearrangement links TRBV5-4 to TRBJ2-2, with a tentative D call TRBD1 (6 bases). CDR1 and CDR2 (germline): SGHNT, YYREEE (reference sequence). Trimming took off 4 bases at V and 9 bases at J, with 16 bases between the two ends. The CDR3 sequence is 14 residues long. The CDR3 bases are TGTGCCAGCAGCCCGAAAGGGCAGGGGCGGGAGCTGTTTTTT. Its translation is CASSPKGQGRELFF.

The chain links TRBV24-1 to TRBJ2-1, with D perhaps matching TRBD2 (6 bases). Deletions cut 0 bases from V and 10 bases from J, with 6 bases between. Germline V CDR1 and CDR2: KGHDR, SFDVKD. This CDR3 contains 12 residues. The CDR3 sequence: CATSDLGREQFF. The CDR3 DNA is TGTGCCACCAGTGATTTGGGGAGGGAGCAGTTCTTC.

J is TRBJ2-7 and V is TRBV28; 10 bases agree with TRBD1. The length of the CDR3 is 14 residues. The germline CDR1 and CDR2 sequences are MDHEN and SYDVKM. V gave up 7 bases and J gave up 5 bases; unmatched junction bases: 8. The CDR3 reads CASTWSGQGDEQYF. DNA for the CDR3: TGTGCCAGCACGTGGTCAGGACAGGGGGACGAGCAGTACTTC.

The rearrangement links TRBV12-3 or TRBV12-4 to TRBJ2-7; possible D gene TRBD2, 6 bases. The CDR3 covers 13 residues. Between the trimmed V and J ends, which lost 8 bases and 5 bases, there was a span of 16 bases. The CDR3 nucleotides are TGTGCCAGCCGGGACTCAGGGAAGAACGAGCAGTACTTC. The encoded protein is CASRDSGKNEQYF.

This chain uses TRBV28 with TRBJ2-3; D is undetermined. The CDR3 runs to 14 residues. CDR1 is MDHEN and CDR2 is SYDVKM in the germline V gene. V was shortened by 3 bases and J by 2 bases, with 9 bases between the two germline ends. The CDR3 sequence: CASSLPTITDTQYF. CDR3 in DNA: TGTGCCAGCAGTTTGCCAACTATCACAGATACGCAGTATTTT. Supplemented by reference TRBV28 and TRBJ2-3, the full variable domain reads DVKVTQSSRYLVKRTGEKVFLECVQDMDHENMFWYRQDPGLGLRLIYFSYDVKMKEKGDIPEGYSVSREKKERFSLILESASTNQTSMYLCASSLPTITDTQYFGPGTRLTVL.

The chain uses TRBV27 and TRBJ2-1, with TRBD1 matching over 8 bases. V was pared by 5 bases and J by 1 base, with 7 bases of the junction left unmatched. Germline V gene data show CDR1 as MNHEY and CDR2 as SMNVEV (reference sequence). This CDR3 is built from 16 residues. CDR3 protein: CASSPDRGSSYNEQFF. DNA for the CDR3: TGTGCCAGCAGTCCCGACAGGGGATCGTCCTACAATGAGCAGTTCTTC.

The CDR3 nucleotides are TGTGCCAGCAGTTACTCGGTCAGGGGGAATGAGCAGTTCTTC. It specifies CASSYSVRGNEQFF. This chain links TRBV6-5 with TRBJ2-1, with 7 bases identical to TRBD1. Germline V gives CDR1 MNHEY, CDR2 SVGAGI. This CDR3 is built from 14 residues. After removal of 0 bases from V and 7 bases from J, the junction contained 3 bases not matched to a gene.

This chain joins TRBV20-1 and TRBJ2-7, with TRBD1 as a possible D gene (6 bases). The CDR3 loop spans 14 amino acids. V was trimmed by 3 bases and J by 0 bases, leaving 12 bases between them. Germline V gene lookup returns CDR1 DFQATT and CDR2 SNEGSKA (reference sequence). The CDR3 DNA sequence: TGCAGTGCTAGTCATGGGGGCCCCTCCTACGAGCAGTACTTC. This translates into CSASHGGPSYEQYF.

The chain employs TRBV5-1 and TRBJ1-1, with D possibly TRBD1 on 6 matching bases. Trimming left V 4 bases short and J 4 bases short, with 14 bases between. Per the germline V gene, CDR1 is SGHRS and CDR2 is YFSETQ. This CDR3 has 14 residues. The DNA for the CDR3 is TGCGCCAGCAGCATCACCCAGGGGAGCACTGAAGCTTTCTTT. As protein: CASSITQGSTEAFF.

This chain links TRBV11-1 with TRBJ2-7, with D maybe TRBD2 (6 bases). Germline lookup yields CDR1 SGHAT and CDR2 FQDESV (reference sequence). The CDR3 has 15 residues. V lost 4 bases and J lost 3, with 16 bases in between. For the CDR3, the DNA is TGTGCCAGCAGCTATTCCGGCCAAGCGGGCTACGAGCAGTACTTC. Its protein product is CASSYSGQAGYEQYF.

V and J are TRBV28 and TRBJ2-7, with 10 bases identical to TRBD1. CDR1 and CDR2 from the germline V gene are MDHEN and SYDVKM. This CDR3 spans 15 amino acids. Losses at the gene ends were 7 bases for V and 7 bases for J; bases not matched to a gene: 13. For the CDR3, the DNA is TGTGCCAGCACCGCCACGGGACAGGGGAAGGGGGAGCAGTACTTC. As protein: CASTATGQGKGEQYF.

The table lists this clone with a few counts. The chain combines TRBV20-1 with TRBJ1-2; D is unclear. The germline V gene encodes CDR1 DFQATT and CDR2 SNEGSKA (reference sequence). V was shortened by 3 bases and J by 4 bases, with 9 bases between the two germline ends. The CDR3 spans 12 residues. For the CDR3, the DNA is TGCAGTGCTAGTACACCGCCCTATGGCTACACCTTC. This sequence encodes CSASTPPYGYTF.